This T cell receptor beta chain was sequenced during a study of CD8+ T cells in alopecia areata. Findings and limits, study-wide: Against the mouse data, patients shared TCRs less clearly, possibly for HLA reasons.

Extraction of RNA preceded its reverse transcription into cDNA, which served as the sequencing template. Clones were read by immunoSEQ multiplex PCR, and TCRdb kept only the in-frame ones, dropping some. Of hundreds of thousands of clones listed, 57% are singletons. Regarding this clone: The target antigen is unknown.

Sequencing used CD4+ T cells sorted from blood, obtained at week 0. The clonotype was recovered from a human donor with alopecia areata.

CDR3 bases: TGCAGCGTTATCACAGGAGGGACAGGGGGCGGGCAGCCCCAGCATTTT. It is translated as CSVITGGTGGGQPQHF. V gene TRBV29-1 combines with J gene TRBJ1-5; 12 positions match TRBD1. With V trimmed by 5 bases and J by 7 bases, 12 bases remained unmatched. The CDR3 spans 16 residues. Germline V gene sequence: CDR1 SQVTM, CDR2 ANQGSEA.